The sequence of this T cell receptor beta chain was determined in a study of blood T cell repertoires in COVID-19. At the level of the study: Material from acute and convalescent COVID-19 was sourced from the United States, Italy and Spain.

Everyone who took part was 18 to 89 years old, and they came from 20 to 25 US areas. Using immunoSEQ multiplex PCR, the repertoire was profiled, and TCRdb retains in-frame clones only, with some absent. In the table there are about 270,000 clones, roughly 88% of which are singletons. From germline, CDR1 is DFQATT and CDR2 SNEGSKA (reference sequence). The CDR3 is made up of 10 amino acids. Trimming shortened V by 3 bases and J by 7 bases, and 6 bases separated the two germline ends. The chain links TRBV20-1 to TRBJ1-1; D is possibly TRBD1 (5 bases). The receptor's source is a woman in her thirties or forties with acute COVID-19. The specimen was PBMCs or T cells enriched from blood (not recorded which). The chain's CDR3 is CSASTGEAFF. The CDR3 DNA sequence: TGCAGTGCTAGCACAGGTGAAGCTTTCTTT.